The following is a T cell receptor beta chain sequence with its context. RNA amounts of roughly 0.45 to 1 ug underwent reverse transcription with random hexamers. The TCR beta CDR3 was amplified by immunoSEQ multiplex PCR across 54 Vbeta, 13 Jbeta. TCRdb re-called the immunoSEQ multiplex PCR reads through MiXCR, storing one row per CDR3 protein. Of 150,000 to 200,000 distinct CDR3 sequences in the sample, around 95% were seen once. The data were obtained in a study of CD8 T cells in Susac syndrome. Trimming shortened V by 1 base and J by 5 bases, and 11 bases separated the two germline ends. From germline, CDR1 is LNHNV and CDR2 YYDKDF (reference sequence). This CDR3 is built from 14 residues. TEMRA cells were FACS-enriched, while CD8+ and CD4+ T cells were negatively isolated.

The clonotype was recovered from a human donor with multiple sclerosis. This sequence joins TRBV15 and TRBJ1-1, with D unresolved. Sequences were obtained from CD4+ T cells from PBMCs. The CDR3 nucleotides read TGTGCCACCAGCAGAGTCGGGTTTGGGACTGAAGCTTTCTTT. Its translation: CATSRVGFGTEAFF.